This T cell receptor beta chain was observed in a study of CD8 T cells in Susac syndrome. Trimming cost V 3 bases and J 4 bases, with 9 bases left between them. The CDR3 extends over 12 amino acids. Germline CDR1 is DFQATT and CDR2 is SNEGSKA (reference sequence). Regarding the study as a whole: It was in TEMRA cells and active patients that Susac CD8+ clonal expansion peaked.

An amount of RNA that ranged from roughly 0.45 to 1 ug was reverse transcribed with random hexamers. Each CDR3 protein gets one entry after TCRdb re-called the immunoSEQ multiplex PCR reads with MiXCR. The sample carries approximately 100,000 distinct CDR3 sequences, 94% recorded once. A word on this clonotype: The antigen is unknown.

This sequence was found in a human donor with Susac syndrome. Sequencing input: CD8+ T cells from PBMCs. This sequence joins TRBV20-1 and TRBJ1-1; no clear D gene. The CDR3 region has the DNA TGCAGTGCTAGCTTACTTGGCACTGAAGCTTTCTTT. Translation gives CSASLLGTEAFF.